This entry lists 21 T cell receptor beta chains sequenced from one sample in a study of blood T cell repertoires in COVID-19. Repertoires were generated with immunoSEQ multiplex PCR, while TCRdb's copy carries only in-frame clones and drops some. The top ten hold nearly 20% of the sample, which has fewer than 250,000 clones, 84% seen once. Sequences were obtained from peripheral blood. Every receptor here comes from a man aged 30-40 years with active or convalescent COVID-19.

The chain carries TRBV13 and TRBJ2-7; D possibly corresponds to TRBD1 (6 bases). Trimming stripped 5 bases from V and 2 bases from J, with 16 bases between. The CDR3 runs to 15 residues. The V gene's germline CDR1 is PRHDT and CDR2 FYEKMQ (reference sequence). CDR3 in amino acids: CASSRTGTGPYEQYF. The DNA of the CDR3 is TGTGCCAGCAGCCGGACCGGAACAGGGCCCTACGAGCAGTACTTC.

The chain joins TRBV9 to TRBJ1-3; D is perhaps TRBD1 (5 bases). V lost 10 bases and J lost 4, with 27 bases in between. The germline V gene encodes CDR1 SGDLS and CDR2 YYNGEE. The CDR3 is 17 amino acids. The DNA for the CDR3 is TGTGCCTCAACCCGCACAGGAGATCTCCGTTCCGGAAACACCATATATTTT. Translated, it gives CASTRTGDLRSGNTIYF.

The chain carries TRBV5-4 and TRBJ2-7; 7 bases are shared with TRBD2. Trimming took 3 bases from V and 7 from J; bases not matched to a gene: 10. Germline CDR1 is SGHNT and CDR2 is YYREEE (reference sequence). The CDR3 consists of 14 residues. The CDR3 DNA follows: TGTGCCAGCAGCTCGGTGGGGGGGACTGGGGAGCAGTACTTC. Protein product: CASSSVGGTGEQYF.

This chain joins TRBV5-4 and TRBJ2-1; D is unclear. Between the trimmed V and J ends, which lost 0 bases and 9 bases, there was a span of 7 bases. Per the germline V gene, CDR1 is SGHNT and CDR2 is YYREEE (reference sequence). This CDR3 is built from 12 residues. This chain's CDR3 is CASSLGAVEQFF. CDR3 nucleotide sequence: TGTGCCAGCAGCTTGGGCGCTGTTGAGCAGTTCTTC.

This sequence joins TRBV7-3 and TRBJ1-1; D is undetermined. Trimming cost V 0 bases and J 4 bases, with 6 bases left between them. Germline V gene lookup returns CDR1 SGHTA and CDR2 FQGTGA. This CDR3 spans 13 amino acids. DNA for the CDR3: TGTGCCAGCAGCTTAACCCTCGGCACTGAAGCTTTCTTT. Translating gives CASSLTLGTEAFF.

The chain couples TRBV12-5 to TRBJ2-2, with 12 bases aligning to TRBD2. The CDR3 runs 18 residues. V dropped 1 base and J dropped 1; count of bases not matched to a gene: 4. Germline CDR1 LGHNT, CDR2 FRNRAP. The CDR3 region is CASGLGLAGELNTGELFF. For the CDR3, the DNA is TGTGCTAGTGGTTTGGGACTAGCGGGGGAGCTGAACACCGGGGAGCTGTTTTTT.

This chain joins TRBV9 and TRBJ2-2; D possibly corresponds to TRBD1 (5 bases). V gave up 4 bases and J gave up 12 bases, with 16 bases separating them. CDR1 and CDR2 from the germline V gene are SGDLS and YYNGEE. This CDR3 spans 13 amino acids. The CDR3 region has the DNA TGTGCCAGCAGCTCGATCAGGGTACCGCAGCTGTTTTTT. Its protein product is CASSSIRVPQLFF.

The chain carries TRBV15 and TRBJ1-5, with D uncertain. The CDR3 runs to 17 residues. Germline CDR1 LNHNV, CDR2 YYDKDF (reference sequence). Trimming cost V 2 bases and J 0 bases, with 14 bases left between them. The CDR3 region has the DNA TGTGCCACCAGCAGAACCCAAACAGCAGATAGCAATCAGCCCCAGCATTTT. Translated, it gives CATSRTQTADSNQPQHF.

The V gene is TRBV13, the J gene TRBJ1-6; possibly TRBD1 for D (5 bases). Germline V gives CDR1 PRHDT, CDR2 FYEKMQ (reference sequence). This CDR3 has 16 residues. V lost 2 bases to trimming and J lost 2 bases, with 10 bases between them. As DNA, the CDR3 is TGTGCCAGCAGCTTAAGGGGTGATGCCTATAATTCACCCCTCCACTTT. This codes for CASSLRGDAYNSPLHF.

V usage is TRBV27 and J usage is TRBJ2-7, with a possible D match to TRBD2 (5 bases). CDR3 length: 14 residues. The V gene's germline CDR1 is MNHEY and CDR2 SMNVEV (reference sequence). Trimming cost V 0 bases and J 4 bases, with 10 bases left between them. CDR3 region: CASSLSVRGYEQYF. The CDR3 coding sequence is TGTGCCAGCAGTTTATCGGTACGGGGATACGAGCAGTACTTC.

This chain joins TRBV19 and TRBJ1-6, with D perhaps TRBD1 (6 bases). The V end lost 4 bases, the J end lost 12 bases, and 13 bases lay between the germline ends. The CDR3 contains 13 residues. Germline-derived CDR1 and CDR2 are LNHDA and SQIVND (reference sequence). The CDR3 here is CASSTRGLGPLHF. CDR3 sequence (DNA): TGTGCCAGTAGTACCAGGGGTCTAGGACCCCTCCACTTT. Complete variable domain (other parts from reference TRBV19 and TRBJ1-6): DGGITQSPKYLFRKEGQNVTLSCEQNLNHDAMYWYRQDPGQGLRLIYYSQIVNDFQKGDIAEGYSVSREKKESFPLTVTSAQKNPTAFYLCASSTRGLGPLHFGNGTRLTVT.

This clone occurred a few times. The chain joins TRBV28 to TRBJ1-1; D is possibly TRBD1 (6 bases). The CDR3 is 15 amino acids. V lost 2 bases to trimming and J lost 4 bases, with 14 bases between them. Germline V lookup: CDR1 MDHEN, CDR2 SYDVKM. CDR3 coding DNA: TGTGCCAGCAGTTTAGGGCTACAGGGTCTCACTGAAGCTTTCTTT. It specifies CASSLGLQGLTEAFF.

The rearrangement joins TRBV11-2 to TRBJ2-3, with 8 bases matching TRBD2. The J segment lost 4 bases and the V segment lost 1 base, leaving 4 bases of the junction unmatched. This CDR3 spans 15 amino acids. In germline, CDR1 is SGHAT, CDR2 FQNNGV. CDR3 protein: CASSLGSGAPDTQYF. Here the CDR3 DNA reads TGTGCCAGCAGCTTAGGTAGCGGGGCCCCAGATACGCAGTATTTT.

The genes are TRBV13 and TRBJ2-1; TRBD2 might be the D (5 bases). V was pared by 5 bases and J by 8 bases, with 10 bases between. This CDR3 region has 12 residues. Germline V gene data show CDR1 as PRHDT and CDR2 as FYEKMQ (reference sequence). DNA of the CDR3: TGTGCCAGCAGCGACTCGAGGGATGAGCAGTTCTTC. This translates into CASSDSRDEQFF.

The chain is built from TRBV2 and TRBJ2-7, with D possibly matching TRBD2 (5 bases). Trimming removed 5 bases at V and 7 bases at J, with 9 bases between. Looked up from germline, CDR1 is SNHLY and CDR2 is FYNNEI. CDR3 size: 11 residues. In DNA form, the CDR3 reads TGTGCCAGCAGTTTAACGGGGGAGCAGTACTTC. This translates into CASSLTGEQYF. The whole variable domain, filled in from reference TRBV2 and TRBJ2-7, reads EPEVTQTPSHQVTQMGQEVILRCVPISNHLYFYWYRQILGQKVEFLVSFYNNEISEKSEIFDDQFSVERPDGSNFTLKIRSTKLEDSAMYFCASSLTGEQYFGPGTRLTVT.

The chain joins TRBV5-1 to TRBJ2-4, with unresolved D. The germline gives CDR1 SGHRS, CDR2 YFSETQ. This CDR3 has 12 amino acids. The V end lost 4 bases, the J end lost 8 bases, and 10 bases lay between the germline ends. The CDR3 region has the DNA TGCGCCAGCAGCCCCCCGGGTGACATTCAGTACTTC. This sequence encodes CASSPPGDIQYF.

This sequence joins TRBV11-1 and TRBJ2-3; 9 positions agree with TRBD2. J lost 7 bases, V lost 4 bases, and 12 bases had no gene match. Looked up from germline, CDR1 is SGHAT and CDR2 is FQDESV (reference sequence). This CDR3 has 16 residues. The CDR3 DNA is TGTGCCAGCAGCTCCTTTCCGGGACTAGCTACAAATACGCAGTATTTT. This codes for CASSSFPGLATNTQYF.

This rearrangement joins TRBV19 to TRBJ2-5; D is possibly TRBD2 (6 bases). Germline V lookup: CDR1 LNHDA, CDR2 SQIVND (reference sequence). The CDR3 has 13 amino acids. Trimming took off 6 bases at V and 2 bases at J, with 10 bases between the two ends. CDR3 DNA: TGTGCCAGTAGCGGGACTGCTCAAGAGACCCAGTACTTC. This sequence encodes CASSGTAQETQYF.

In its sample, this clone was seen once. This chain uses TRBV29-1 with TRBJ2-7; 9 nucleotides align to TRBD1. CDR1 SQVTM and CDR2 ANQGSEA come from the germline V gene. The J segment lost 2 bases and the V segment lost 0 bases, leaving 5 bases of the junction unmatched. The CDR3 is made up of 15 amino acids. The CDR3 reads CSVEDPGTGPYEQYF. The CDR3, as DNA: TGCAGCGTTGAAGACCCCGGGACAGGGCCCTACGAGCAGTACTTC.

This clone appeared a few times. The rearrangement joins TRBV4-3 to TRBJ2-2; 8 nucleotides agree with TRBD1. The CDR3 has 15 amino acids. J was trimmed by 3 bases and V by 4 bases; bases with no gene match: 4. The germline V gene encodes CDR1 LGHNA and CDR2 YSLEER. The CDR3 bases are TGCGCCAGCAGCCCCTACAGGGGGGACACCGGGGAGCTGTTTTTT. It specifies CASSPYRGDTGELFF.

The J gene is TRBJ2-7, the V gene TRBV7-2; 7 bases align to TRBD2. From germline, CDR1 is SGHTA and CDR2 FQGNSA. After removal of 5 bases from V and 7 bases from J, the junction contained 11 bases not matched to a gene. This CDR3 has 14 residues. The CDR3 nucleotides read TGTGCCAGCAGCACTCCATTAGCGGGTGGAGAGCAGTACTTC. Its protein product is CASSTPLAGGEQYF.